This T cell receptor beta chain was captured by sequencing in a study of cytomegalovirus exposure and HLA in healthy donors. The PCR employed 60 Vbeta primers together with 13 Jbeta primers. Assay used: immunoSEQ multiplex PCR; TCRdb lists only in-frame clones, some missing. The table includes about 260,000 clones, 84% detected once. Study-wide points: Solely CMV serostatus was available to characterize immune exposure. The study found most TCR sequences rare, yet found some public TCRs in many donors. Later analysis demonstrated an association between a missense DCLRE1C variant and TCR beta V- and J-gene trimming. The CMV antigen specificity of a few CMV-associated chains was confirmed through in vitro analysis.

In its sample, this clone was seen a few times. Its antigen remains unidentified. One end of the junction is discordant with germline, which a read error may explain. From germline, CDR1 is MNHNS and CDR2 SASEGT. The CDR3 is 17 residues long. The rearrangement uses TRBV6-1 and TRBJ1-2; 9 bases agree with TRBD1. This TCR was recovered from a woman between 40 and 55 years old in good health and CMV-seropositive. The sample taken for sequencing was PBMCs. The CDR3 protein is CAISESGTGMAENGYTF. In nucleotides, the CDR3 is TGTGCCATCAGTGAGTCGGGGACAGGGATGGCCGAAAACGGCTACACCTTC.